What follows are 16 T cell receptor beta chains derived from one specimen sequenced in a study of OX40 agonist ivuxolimab in advanced cancers. Measured with immunoSEQ multiplex PCR; TCRdb has only the in-frame clones, and not every one. The sample contains about 69,000 clones, roughly nine tenths of which appear only once. The specimen comprised CD4+ or CD8+ T cells sorted from blood, sampled in a trial of the OX40 agonist ivuxolimab. These receptors were taken from an adult with an advanced solid tumor such as melanoma, head and neck, liver or kidney cancer.

The chain recombines TRBV2 with TRBJ2-7; no firm D call. V dropped 8 bases and J dropped 3 bases, with 8 bases sitting between them. This CDR3 is built from 11 residues. Germline V CDR1 and CDR2: SNHLY, FYNNEI. In DNA form, the CDR3 reads TGTGCCAGCCACTTCATCTACGAGCAGTACTTC. This translates into CASHFIYEQYF.

This chain uses TRBV7-9 with TRBJ1-1; D ambiguous. CDR3 length: 17 residues. V gave up 4 bases and J gave up 0 bases, with 18 bases separating them. In germline, CDR1 is SEHNR, CDR2 FQNEAQ (reference sequence). In DNA form, the CDR3 reads TGTGCCAGCAGCTCCACAGCAATCGGACTCATGAACACTGAAGCTTTCTTT. It specifies CASSSTAIGLMNTEAFF.

This clone was seen once. This rearrangement joins TRBV5-3 to TRBJ2-4; 9 bases map to TRBD1. TRBV5-3 is an open reading frame whose function is uncertain. This CDR3 spans 17 amino acids. The V and J ends lost 2 bases and 1 base, in that order; junction bases with no gene match: 7. The DNA of the CDR3 is TGTGCCAGAAGCTTACCTCCTGGACAGGGGGCCAAAAACATTCAGTACTTC. This encodes CARSLPPGQGAKNIQYF.

The J gene is TRBJ2-3, the V gene TRBV4-1, with TRBD1 matching over 10 bases. CDR3 length: 15 amino acids. Per germline, CDR1 MGHRA and CDR2 YSYEKL. V was pared by 5 bases and J by 1 base, with 3 bases of the junction left unmatched. As DNA, the CDR3 is TGCGCCAGCAGCATGGGGACAGGGGGCACAGATACGCAGTATTTT. It yields the protein CASSMGTGGTDTQYF.

The chain carries TRBV5-6 and TRBJ1-5; 8 nucleotides agree with TRBD1. Trimming removed 2 bases from V and 4 bases from J; junction bases left unmatched: 2. CDR1 and CDR2 (germline): SGHDT, YYEEEE. The CDR3 loop spans 14 amino acids. CDR3 region: CASSFGQGNQPQHF. The DNA for the CDR3 is TGTGCCAGCAGCTTTGGACAGGGAAATCAGCCCCAGCATTTT.

This clone was observed at least ten times. The genes are TRBV4-3 and TRBJ1-3; D remains ambiguous. Trimming pared 0 bases from V and 5 bases from J, leaving 11 bases between. The CDR3 covers 15 residues. Germline assignment: CDR1 LGHNA and CDR2 YSLEER. CDR3 sequence: CASSQDVSSRNTIYF. In nucleotides, the CDR3 is TGCGCCAGCAGCCAAGATGTCTCGTCGCGAAACACCATATATTTT.

V is TRBV7-6 and J is TRBJ2-6; 8 bases are a match to TRBD2. V trimming: 4 bases; J trimming: 3 bases; junction bases outside the gene matches: 11. This CDR3 comprises 18 residues. Germline V gives CDR1 SGHVS, CDR2 FNYEAQ. CDR3 loop: CASSSQGAGGGGANVLTF. DNA of the CDR3: TGTGCCAGCAGCTCCCAAGGGGCGGGAGGAGGTGGGGCCAACGTCCTGACTTTC.

This chain joins TRBV7-8 and TRBJ2-1; D may be TRBD2 (6 bases). The ends were cut back, 0 bases at V and 13 bases at J, with 16 bases in the middle. The germline gives CDR1 SGHVS, CDR2 FQNEAQ. The CDR3 runs 14 residues. CDR3 amino acids: CASSLAEGGLHQFF. CDR3 DNA sequence: TGTGCCAGCAGCTTAGCTGAGGGAGGACTTCATCAGTTCTTC.

This sequence joins TRBV28 and TRBJ1-5, with TRBD1 as a possible D gene (6 bases). V lost 6 bases and J lost 4, with 16 bases in between. CDR1 and CDR2 (germline): MDHEN, SYDVKM. This CDR3 has 15 amino acids. CDR3 sequence: CASRWVRGPNQPQHF. The DNA of the CDR3 is TGTGCCAGCAGGTGGGTCCGGGGGCCTAATCAGCCCCAGCATTTT.

V and J are TRBV19 and TRBJ2-1, with TRBD2 matching over 10 bases. The CDR3 runs to 15 residues. In germline, CDR1 is LNHDA, CDR2 SQIVND (reference sequence). V lost 4 bases and J lost 4; bases outside the gene matches: 4. CDR3 nucleotide sequence: TGTGCCAGTAGTAATGGACTAGCGGAGTACAATGAGCAGTTCTTC. Its translation: CASSNGLAEYNEQFF.

The CDR3 is CASGSYEQYF. CDR3 in DNA: TGTGCCAGCGGCTCCTACGAGCAGTACTTC. V gene TRBV25-1 combines with J gene TRBJ2-7, with unresolved D. Looked up from germline, CDR1 is MGHDK and CDR2 is SYGVNS. V lost 8 bases and J 0 bases, leaving 2 bases between the germline ends. CDR3 length: 10 amino acids.

The chain joins TRBV18 to TRBJ2-1; D is uncertain. V was cut by 0 bases and J by 4 bases, with 10 bases left in between. Germline V CDR1 and CDR2: KGHSH, LQKENI. The CDR3 is 15 residues long. CDR3: CASSPPVPGYNEQFF. The CDR3 bases are TGTGCCAGCTCACCACCGGTTCCCGGTTACAATGAGCAGTTCTTC.

This chain joins TRBV5-4 and TRBJ2-7; D may be TRBD2 (5 bases). Deletions cut 4 bases from V and 2 bases from J, with 10 bases between. The CDR3 contains 13 residues. Germline V CDR1 and CDR2: SGHNT, YYREEE (reference sequence). The CDR3 region has the DNA TGTGCCAGCAGCCCGGAGGCCGCCTACGAGCAGTACTTC. Its protein product is CASSPEAAYEQYF. Variable domain in full (rest from reference TRBV5-4 and TRBJ2-7): ETGVTQSPTHLIKTRGQQVTLRCSSQSGHNTVSWYQQALGQGPQFIFQYYREEENGRGNFPPRFSGLQFPNYSSELNVNALELDDSALYLCASSPEAAYEQYFGPGTRLTVT.

The rearrangement uses TRBV4-3 and TRBJ2-7; 7 nucleotides align to TRBD1. CDR3 length: 15 amino acids. V shed 0 bases, J shed 12 bases, and the junction held 14 bases outside the gene matches. CDR1 and CDR2 (germline): LGHNA, YSLEER. In nucleotides, the CDR3 is TGCGCCAGCAGCCAAGATAGGACAGGCCTGGTACAGCCGTACTTC. It encodes CASSQDRTGLVQPYF.

The chain joins TRBV7-9 to TRBJ1-5, with D maybe TRBD1 (5 bases). The CDR3 covers 13 residues. The germline V gene encodes CDR1 SEHNR and CDR2 FQNEAQ (reference sequence). V was clipped by 1 base and J by 9 bases, with 10 bases between them. The chain's CDR3 is CASSLGQGVPQHF. CDR3 DNA: TGTGCCAGCAGCTTAGGGCAGGGCGTGCCCCAGCATTTT. Complete variable domain (other parts from reference TRBV7-9 and TRBJ1-5): DTGVSQNPRHKITKRGQNVTFRCDPISEHNRLYWYRQTLGQGPEFLTYFQNEAQLEKSRLLSDRFSAERPKGSFSTLEIQRTEQGDSAMYLCASSLGQGVPQHFGDGTRLSIL.

V is TRBV28 and J is TRBJ2-7; D assignment may be TRBD1 or TRBD2 (5 bases each). Germline V gives CDR1 MDHEN, CDR2 SYDVKM. The ends were cut back, 4 bases at V and 0 bases at J, with 16 bases in the middle. The length of the CDR3 is 16 residues. In DNA, the CDR3 is TGTGCCAGCAGTTCTATCCCGGGACGACTCTCCTACGAGCAGTACTTC. Translated: CASSSIPGRLSYEQYF.